This T cell receptor (beta chain) is drawn from a study of blood T cell repertoires in COVID-19. Study-level background: From the United States, Italy and Spain came samples of acute and convalescent COVID-19. In each case, the material was cDNA or gDNA derived from T cells, B-cell-depleted T cells, or PBMCs.

Sequencing used immunoSEQ multiplex PCR; TCRdb keeps in-frame clones, though not all of them. Seen here are about 76,000 clones, around nine tenths observed once, and the top ten hold about a sixth. The sequenced sample consisted of peripheral blood. The receptor was derived from a human donor in a cohort sampled during active COVID-19.

The CDR3 sequence: CASSQGLAGGYSQETQYF. The DNA of the CDR3 is TGTGCCAGCAGCCAGGGACTAGCGGGGGGCTATTCCCAAGAGACCCAGTACTTC. The chain joins TRBV5-8 to TRBJ2-5, with 15 bases fitting TRBD2. Losses at the gene ends were 4 bases for V and 1 base for J; bases not matched to a gene: 8. Germline V gene sequence: CDR1 SGHTS, CDR2 YDEGEE. There are 18 residues in the CDR3.